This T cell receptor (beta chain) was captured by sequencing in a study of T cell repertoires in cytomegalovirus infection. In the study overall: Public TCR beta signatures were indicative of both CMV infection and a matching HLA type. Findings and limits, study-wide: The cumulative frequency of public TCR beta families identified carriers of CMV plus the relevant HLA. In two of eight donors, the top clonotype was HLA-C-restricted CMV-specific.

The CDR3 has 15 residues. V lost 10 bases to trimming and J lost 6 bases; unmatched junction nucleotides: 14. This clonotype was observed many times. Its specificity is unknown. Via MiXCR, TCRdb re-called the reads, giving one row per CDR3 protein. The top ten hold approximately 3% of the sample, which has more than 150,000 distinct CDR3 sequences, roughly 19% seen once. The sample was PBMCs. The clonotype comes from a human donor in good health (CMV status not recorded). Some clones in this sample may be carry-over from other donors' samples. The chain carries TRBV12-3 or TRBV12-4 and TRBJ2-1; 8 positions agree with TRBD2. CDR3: CATQEREKNGNEQFF. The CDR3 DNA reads TGTGCCACCCAGGAGCGGGAGAAAAATGGCAATGAGCAGTTCTTC.